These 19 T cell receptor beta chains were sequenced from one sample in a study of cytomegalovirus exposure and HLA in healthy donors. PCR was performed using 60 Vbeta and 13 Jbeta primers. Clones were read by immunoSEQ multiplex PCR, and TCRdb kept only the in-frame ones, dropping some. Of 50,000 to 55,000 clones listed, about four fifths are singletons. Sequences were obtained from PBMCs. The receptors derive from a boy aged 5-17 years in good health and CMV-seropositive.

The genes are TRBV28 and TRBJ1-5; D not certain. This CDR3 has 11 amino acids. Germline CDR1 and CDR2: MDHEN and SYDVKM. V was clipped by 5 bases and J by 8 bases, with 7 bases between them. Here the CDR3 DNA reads TGTGCCAGCAGTCACCTAGAGCCCCAGCATTTT. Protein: CASSHLEPQHF.

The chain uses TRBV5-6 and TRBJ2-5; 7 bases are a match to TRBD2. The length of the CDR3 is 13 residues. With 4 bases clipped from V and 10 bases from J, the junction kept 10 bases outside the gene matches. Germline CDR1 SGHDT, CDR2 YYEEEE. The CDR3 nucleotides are TGTGCCAGCAGCCCCGGGAGGCTTGGGGACCAGTACTTC. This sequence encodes CASSPGRLGDQYF.

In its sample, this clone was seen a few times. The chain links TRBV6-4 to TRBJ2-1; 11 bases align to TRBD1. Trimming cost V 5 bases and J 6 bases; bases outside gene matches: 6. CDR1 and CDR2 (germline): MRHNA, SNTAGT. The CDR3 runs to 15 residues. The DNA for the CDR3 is TGTGCCAGCAGTCCCGGGACAGGGGGGGTCAATGAGCAGTTCTTC. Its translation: CASSPGTGGVNEQFF.

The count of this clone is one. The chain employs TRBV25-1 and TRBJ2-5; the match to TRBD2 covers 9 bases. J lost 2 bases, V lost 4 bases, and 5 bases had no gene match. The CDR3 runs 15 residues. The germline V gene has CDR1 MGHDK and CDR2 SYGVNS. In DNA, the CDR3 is TGTGCCAGCAGTGCCGCGGGGGGGAGACAAGAGACCCAGTACTTC. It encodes CASSAAGGRQETQYF.

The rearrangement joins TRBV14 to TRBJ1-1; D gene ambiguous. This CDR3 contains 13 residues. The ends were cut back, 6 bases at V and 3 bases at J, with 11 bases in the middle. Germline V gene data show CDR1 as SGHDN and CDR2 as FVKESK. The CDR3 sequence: CASSTPGDTEAFF. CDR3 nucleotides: TGTGCCAGCAGTACCCCGGGTGACACTGAAGCTTTCTTT.

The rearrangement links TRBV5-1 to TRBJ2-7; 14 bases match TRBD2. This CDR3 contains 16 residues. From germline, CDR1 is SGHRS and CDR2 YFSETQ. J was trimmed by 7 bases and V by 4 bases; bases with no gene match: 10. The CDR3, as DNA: TGCGCCAGCAGCCCCGGGACTAGCGGGGGTTCTGAAGAGCAGTACTTC. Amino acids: CASSPGTSGGSEEQYF.

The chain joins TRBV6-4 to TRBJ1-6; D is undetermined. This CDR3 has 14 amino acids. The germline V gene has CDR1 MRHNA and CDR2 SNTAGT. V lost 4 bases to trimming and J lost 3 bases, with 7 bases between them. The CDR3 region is CASSAEIYNSPLHF. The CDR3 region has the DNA TGTGCCAGCAGTGCTGAGATCTATAATTCACCCCTCCACTTT.

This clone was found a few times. The CDR3 DNA is TGTGCCAGCAGCCAAGACCAGGTCACCGGGGAGCTGTTTTTT. Residues: CASSQDQVTGELFF. The chain recombines TRBV4-2 with TRBJ2-2; D gene uncertain. The CDR3 length is 14 residues. Between the trimmed V and J ends, which lost 0 bases and 4 bases, there was a span of 6 bases. Germline V gene data show CDR1 as LGHNA and CDR2 as YNFKEQ.

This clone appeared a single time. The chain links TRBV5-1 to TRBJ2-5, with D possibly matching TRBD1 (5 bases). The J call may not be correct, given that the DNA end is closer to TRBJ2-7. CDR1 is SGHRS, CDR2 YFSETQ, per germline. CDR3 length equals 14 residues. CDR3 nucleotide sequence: TGCGCCAGCAGCTTGGAAGGAAGGGGTTCCGAGCAGTACTTC. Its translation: CASSLEGRGSEQYF.

The CDR3 nucleotides are TGTGCCAGCAGCCTAGACAGGGCCAGTGAAAAACTGTTTTTT. This gives the protein CASSLDRASEKLFF. The chain carries TRBV7-9 and TRBJ1-4; 7 bases align to TRBD1. The V segment lost 5 bases and the J segment 7 bases; nucleotides outside the gene matches: 7. CDR3 length: 14 residues. Germline assignment: CDR1 SEHNR and CDR2 FQNEAQ (reference sequence).

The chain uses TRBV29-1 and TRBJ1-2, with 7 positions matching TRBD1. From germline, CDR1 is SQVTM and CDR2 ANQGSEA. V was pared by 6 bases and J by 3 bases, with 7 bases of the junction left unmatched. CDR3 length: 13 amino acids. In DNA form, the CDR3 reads TGCAGCGTGGTGACAGGGAACCACTATGGCTACACCTTC. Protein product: CSVVTGNHYGYTF.

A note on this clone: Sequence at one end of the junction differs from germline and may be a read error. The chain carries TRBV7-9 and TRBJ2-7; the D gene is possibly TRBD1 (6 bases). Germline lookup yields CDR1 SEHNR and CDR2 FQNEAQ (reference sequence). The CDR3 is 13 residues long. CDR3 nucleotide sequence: TGTTCCAGCAGCCAAGACAGGCTCTACGAGCAGTACTTC. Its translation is CSSSQDRLYEQYF. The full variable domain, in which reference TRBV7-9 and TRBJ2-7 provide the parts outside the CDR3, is DTGVSQNPRHKITKRGQNVTFRCDPISEHNRLYWYRQTLGQGPEFLTYFQNEAQLEKSRLLSDRFSAERPKGSFSTLEIQRTEQGDSAMYLCSSSQDRLYEQYFGPGTRLTVT.

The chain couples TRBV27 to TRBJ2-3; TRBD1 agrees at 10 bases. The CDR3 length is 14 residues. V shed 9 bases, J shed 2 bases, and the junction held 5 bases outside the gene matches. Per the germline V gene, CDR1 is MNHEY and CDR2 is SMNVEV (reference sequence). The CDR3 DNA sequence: TGTGCCAGTTCGGGACAGGGGCTCACAGATACGCAGTATTTT. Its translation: CASSGQGLTDTQYF.

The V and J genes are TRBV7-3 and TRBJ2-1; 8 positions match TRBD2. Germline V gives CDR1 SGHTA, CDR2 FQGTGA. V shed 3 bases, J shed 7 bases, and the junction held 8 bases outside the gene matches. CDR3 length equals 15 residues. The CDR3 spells CASSFGASGSNEQFF. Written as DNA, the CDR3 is TGTGCCAGCAGCTTCGGGGCTAGCGGGTCAAATGAGCAGTTCTTC.

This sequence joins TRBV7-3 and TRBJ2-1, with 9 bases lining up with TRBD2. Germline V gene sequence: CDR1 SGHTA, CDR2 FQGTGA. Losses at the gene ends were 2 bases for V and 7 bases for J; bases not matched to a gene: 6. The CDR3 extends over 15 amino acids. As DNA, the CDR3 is TGTGCCAGCAGCTTAGTGCGGGGGGGCCGGAATGAGCAGTTCTTC. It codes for CASSLVRGGRNEQFF. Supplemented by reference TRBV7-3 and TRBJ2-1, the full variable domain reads GAGVSQTPSNKVTEKGKYVELRCDPISGHTALYWYRQSLGQGPEFLIYFQGTGAADDSGLPNDRFFAVRPEGSVSTLKIQRTERGDSAVYLCASSLVRGGRNEQFFGPGTRLTVL.

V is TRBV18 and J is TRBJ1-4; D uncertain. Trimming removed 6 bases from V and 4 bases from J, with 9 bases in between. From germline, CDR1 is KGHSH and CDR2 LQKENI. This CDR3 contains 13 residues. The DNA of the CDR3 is TGTGCCAGCTCTAGAGGCAGTAATGAAAAACTGTTTTTT. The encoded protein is CASSRGSNEKLFF.

CDR3: CASSQRQVASRDGELFF. CDR3 DNA sequence: TGTGCCAGCAGCCAACGGCAAGTAGCGTCCCGGGACGGGGAGCTGTTTTTT. The chain employs TRBV4-2 and TRBJ2-2; perhaps TRBD2 as D (5 bases). Germline V lookup: CDR1 LGHNA, CDR2 YNFKEQ. Trimming shortened V by 2 bases and J by 7 bases, and 20 bases separated the two germline ends. The CDR3 length is 17 residues.

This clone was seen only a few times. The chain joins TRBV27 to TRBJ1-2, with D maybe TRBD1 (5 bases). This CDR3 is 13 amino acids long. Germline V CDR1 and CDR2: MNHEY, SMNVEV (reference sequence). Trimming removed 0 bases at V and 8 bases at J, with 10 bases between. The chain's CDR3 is CASSLSIAGGYTF. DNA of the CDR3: TGTGCCAGCAGTTTATCGATCGCAGGGGGCTACACCTTC.

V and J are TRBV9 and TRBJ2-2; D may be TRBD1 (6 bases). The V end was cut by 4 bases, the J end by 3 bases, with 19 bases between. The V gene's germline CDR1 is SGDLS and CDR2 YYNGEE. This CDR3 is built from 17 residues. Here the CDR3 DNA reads TGTGCCAGCAGCCAGAACCTCCGGGACATGTACACCGGGGAGCTGTTTTTT. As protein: CASSQNLRDMYTGELFF.